A selection of T cell receptor beta chains follows, all from one sample in a study of vaccination and CD4 T cells after COVID-19. MiXCR, applied by TCRdb to the PCR reads, yields one record per CDR3 protein. The sample has roughly 6,800 distinct CDR3 sequences; 33% are singletons. The antigens for these receptors are not known. The sequencing input was CD4+ T cells from blood, cultured in vitro. The origin of the receptors is a human donor in good health. CDR3s leave out the opening cysteine and the closing phenylalanine or tryptophan.

cdr3_length | j_call | v_call | cdr3_aa
11 | TRBJ1-6 | TRBV28 | ASTEGLNSPLH
11 | TRBJ2-5 | TRBV20-1 | MGTSGRSETQY
12 | TRBJ2-7 | TRBV20-1 | SARHPGTGSEQY
13 | TRBJ2-5 | TRBV20-1 | SPYLSGGWAETQY
12 | TRBJ2-1 | TRBV20-1 | SAHGLAEGNEQF
11 | TRBJ1-1 | TRBV7-6 | ASSLDRNTEAF
11 | TRBJ2-5 | TRBV20-1 | SAPGAGGETQY
11 | TRBJ2-7 | TRBV21-1 | ASSSAETYEQY
11 | TRBJ2-1 | TRBV6-1 | ASSPGLATLGI
11 | TRBJ2-1 | TRBV14 | ASSQSPGGWQF
11 | TRBJ2-7 | TRBV6-5 | ASSLKRAYEQY